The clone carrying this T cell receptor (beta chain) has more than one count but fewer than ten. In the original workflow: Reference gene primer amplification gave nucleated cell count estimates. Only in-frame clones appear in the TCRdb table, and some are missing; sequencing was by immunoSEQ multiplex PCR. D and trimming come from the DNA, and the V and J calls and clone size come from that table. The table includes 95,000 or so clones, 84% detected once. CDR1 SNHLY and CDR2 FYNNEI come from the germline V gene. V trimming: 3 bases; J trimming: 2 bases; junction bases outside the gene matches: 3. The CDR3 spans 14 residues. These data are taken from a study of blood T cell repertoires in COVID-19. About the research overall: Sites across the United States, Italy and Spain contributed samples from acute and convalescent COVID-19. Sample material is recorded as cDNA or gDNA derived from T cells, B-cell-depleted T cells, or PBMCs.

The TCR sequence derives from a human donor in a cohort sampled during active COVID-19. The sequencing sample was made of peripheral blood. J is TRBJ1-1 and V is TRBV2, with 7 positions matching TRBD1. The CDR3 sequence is CASSDQGVNTEAFF. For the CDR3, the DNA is TGTGCCAGCAGTGACCAGGGGGTCAACACTGAAGCTTTCTTT.